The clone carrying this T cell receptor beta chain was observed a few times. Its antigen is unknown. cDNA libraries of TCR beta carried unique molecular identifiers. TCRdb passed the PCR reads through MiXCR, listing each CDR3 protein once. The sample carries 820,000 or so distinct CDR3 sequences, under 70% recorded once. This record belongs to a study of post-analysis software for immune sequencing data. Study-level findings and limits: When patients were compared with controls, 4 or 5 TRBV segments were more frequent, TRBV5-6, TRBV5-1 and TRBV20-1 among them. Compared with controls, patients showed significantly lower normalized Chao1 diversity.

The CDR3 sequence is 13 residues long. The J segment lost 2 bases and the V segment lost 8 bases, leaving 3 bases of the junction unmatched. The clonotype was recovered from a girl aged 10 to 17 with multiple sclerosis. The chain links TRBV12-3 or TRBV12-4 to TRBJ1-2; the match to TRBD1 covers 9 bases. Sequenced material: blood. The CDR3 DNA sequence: TGTGCCAGCGGGACAGGGCGGAACTATGGCTACACCTTC. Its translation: CASGTGRNYGYTF.